This record covers a single T cell receptor (beta chain). The entry originates in a study of blood T cell repertoires in COVID-19. Study-level information: Samples taken during acute and convalescent COVID-19 were collected in the United States, Italy and Spain. T cells, B-cell-depleted T cells, or PBMCs provided the cDNA or gDNA that served as material.

This CDR3 is 15 amino acids long. V lost 5 bases and J lost 3; bases outside the gene matches: 3. From germline, CDR1 is MNHEY and CDR2 SVGAGI. In the authors' workflow: Reference gene primers were amplified, and this amplification served to estimate nucleated cell counts. Sequencing was performed with immunoSEQ multiplex PCR; in TCRdb, only in-frame clones are kept and a portion is missing. Clonal size and the V and J genes are those of that table, whereas D and trimming came from the DNA. This sample has about 74,000 clones, with around nine tenths found just once. Sequencing input: peripheral blood. The chain is built from TRBV6-5 and TRBJ2-1, with 11 bases that match TRBD2. The TCR sequence derives from a human donor in a cohort sampled during active COVID-19. CDR3 bases: TGTGCCAGCAGTCCCGGGACTAGCGGCTACAATGAGCAGTTCTTC. Translating gives CASSPGTSGYNEQFF.